This T cell receptor beta chain was observed in a study of T cells in Graves' hyperthyroidism and ophthalmopathy. Amplification of TCR beta CDR3 regions used RNA as the template. The study used the HTBI primer set for a first-round RT-PCR of the TCR CDR3. Via MiXCR, TCRdb re-called the multiplex PCR reads, giving one row per CDR3 protein. The sample holds 300,000 to 450,000 distinct CDR3 sequences, roughly 18% seen once. Trimming cost V 5 bases and J 0 bases, with 11 bases left between them. This CDR3 region has 15 residues. Germline CDR1 reads SEHNR; CDR2 reads FQNEAQ (reference sequence). Study-wide results and caveats: Patients with ophthalmopathy were separated from those with stable hyperthyroidism by a 13 V-J model. Appearing also in blood were most of the thyroid clonotypes expanded above 0.001.

In its sample, this clonotype was seen many times. The antigen is not known. The TCR was taken from a woman aged 40 to 50 with Graves' ophthalmopathy. The sample was blood. J is TRBJ2-1 and V is TRBV7-9; D is perhaps TRBD2 (6 bases). This CDR3 reads CASSHVGGSYNEQFF. The CDR3 DNA reads as TGTGCCAGCAGCCACGTGGGGGGCTCCTACAATGAGCAGTTCTTC.